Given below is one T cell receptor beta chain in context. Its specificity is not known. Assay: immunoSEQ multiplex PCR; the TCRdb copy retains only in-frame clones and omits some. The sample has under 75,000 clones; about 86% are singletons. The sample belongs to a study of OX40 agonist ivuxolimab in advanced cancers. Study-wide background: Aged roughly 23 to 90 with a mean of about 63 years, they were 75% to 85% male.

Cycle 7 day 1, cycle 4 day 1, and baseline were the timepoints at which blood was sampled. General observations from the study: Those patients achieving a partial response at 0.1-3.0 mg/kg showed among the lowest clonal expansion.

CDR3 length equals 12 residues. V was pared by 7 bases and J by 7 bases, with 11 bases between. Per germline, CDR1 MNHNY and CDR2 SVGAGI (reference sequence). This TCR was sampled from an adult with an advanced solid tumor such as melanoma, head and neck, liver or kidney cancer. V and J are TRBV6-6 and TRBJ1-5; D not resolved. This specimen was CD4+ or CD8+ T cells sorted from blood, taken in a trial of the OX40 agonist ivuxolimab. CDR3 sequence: CASTFEGQPQHF. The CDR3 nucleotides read TGTGCCAGCACCTTCGAGGGACAGCCCCAGCATTTT.